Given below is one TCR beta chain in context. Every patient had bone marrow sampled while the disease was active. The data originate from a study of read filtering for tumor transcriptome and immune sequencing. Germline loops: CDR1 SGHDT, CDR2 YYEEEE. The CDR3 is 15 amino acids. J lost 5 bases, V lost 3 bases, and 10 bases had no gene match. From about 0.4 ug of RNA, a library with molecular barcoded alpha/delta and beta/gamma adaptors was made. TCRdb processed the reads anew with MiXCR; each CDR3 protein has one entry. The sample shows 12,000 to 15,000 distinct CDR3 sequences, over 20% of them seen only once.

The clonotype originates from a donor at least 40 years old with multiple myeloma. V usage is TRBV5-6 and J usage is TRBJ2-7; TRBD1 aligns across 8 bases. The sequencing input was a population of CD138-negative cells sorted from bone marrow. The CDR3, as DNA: TGTGCCAGCAGCTCACCAACGGACAGGGACGACGAGCAGTACTTC. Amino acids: CASSSPTDRDDEQYF.